This T cell receptor beta chain was sequenced for a study of T cell changes during pregnancy in multiple sclerosis. This clone was observed once. TCRdb's table, derived via immunoSEQ multiplex PCR, lists solely in-frame clones and lacks some. The repertoire includes fewer than 60,000 clones, around 93% of them detected once, and approximately 0.6% sits in the top ten. The germline gives CDR1 SGHTS, CDR2 YDEGEE. The CDR3 is made up of 15 amino acids. V dropped 2 bases and J dropped 7; count of bases not matched to a gene: 9. This receptor was identified in a female donor with multiple sclerosis, enrolled in a pregnancy study. The material was CD4+ T cells from peripheral blood mononuclear cells, obtained after pregnancy. The chain links TRBV5-8 to TRBJ2-5; 9 positions match TRBD1. The CDR3 DNA follows: TGTGCCAGCAGCTTCCGGGACAGGGCTTATGGGACCCAGTACTTC. Translation: CASSFRDRAYGTQYF.